This T cell receptor (beta chain) was recorded in a study of T cell changes during pregnancy in multiple sclerosis. This CDR3 region has 17 residues. The V and J ends lost 7 bases and 2 bases respectively, with 20 bases between them. TCRdb keeps only in-frame clones here, not all; method: immunoSEQ multiplex PCR. The sample holds roughly 31,000 clones, about 88% seen once. The sequence was collected from a female donor with multiple sclerosis, enrolled in a pregnancy study. This material consisted of CD8+ T cells from peripheral blood mononuclear cells, taken before pregnancy. V and J are TRBV23-1 and TRBJ2-2; D may be TRBD1 (6 bases). TRBV23-1 is designated an ORF whose function remains uncertain. CDR3 in amino acids: CASIRSQGKTNTGELFF. The CDR3 DNA reads TGCGCCAGCATTCGAAGTCAGGGGAAGACCAACACCGGGGAGCTGTTTTTT.